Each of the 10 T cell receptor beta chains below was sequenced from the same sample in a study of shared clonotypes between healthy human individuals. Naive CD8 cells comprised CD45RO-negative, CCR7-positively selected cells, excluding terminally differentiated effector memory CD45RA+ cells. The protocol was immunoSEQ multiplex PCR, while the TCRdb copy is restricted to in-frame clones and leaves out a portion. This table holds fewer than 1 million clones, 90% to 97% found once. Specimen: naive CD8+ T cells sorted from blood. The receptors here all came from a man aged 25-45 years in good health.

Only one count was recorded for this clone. CDR3 in amino acids: CASSLVPGIEQFF. As DNA, the CDR3 is TGTGCCAGCAGCCTCGTGCCGGGGATAGAGCAGTTCTTC. The chain recombines TRBV14 with TRBJ2-1; D perhaps matches TRBD2 (5 bases). The V gene lost 4 bases and the J gene lost 10 bases, with 14 bases spanning the gap. CDR1 SGHDN and CDR2 FVKESK come from the germline V gene. This CDR3 region has 13 residues. The full variable domain, its missing parts supplied by reference TRBV14 and TRBJ2-1, is EAGVTQFPSHSVIEKGQTVTLRCDPISGHDNLYWYRRVMGKEIKFLLHFVKESKQDESGMPNNRFLAERTGGTYSTLKVQPAELEDSGVYFCASSLVPGIEQFFGPGTRLTVL.

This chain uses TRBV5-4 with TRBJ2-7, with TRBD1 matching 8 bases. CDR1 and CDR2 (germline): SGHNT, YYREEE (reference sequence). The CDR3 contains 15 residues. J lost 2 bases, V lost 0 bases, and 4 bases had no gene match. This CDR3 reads CASSLGDRRTYEQYF. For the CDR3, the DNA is TGTGCCAGCAGCTTGGGGGACAGGAGGACCTACGAGCAGTACTTC.

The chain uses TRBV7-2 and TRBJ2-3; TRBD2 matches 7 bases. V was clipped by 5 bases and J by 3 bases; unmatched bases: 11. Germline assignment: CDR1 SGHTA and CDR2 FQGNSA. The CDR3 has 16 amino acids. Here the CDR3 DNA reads TGTGCCAGCAGCCAATTACCGGGACTACCGACAGATACGCAGTATTTT. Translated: CASSQLPGLPTDTQYF.

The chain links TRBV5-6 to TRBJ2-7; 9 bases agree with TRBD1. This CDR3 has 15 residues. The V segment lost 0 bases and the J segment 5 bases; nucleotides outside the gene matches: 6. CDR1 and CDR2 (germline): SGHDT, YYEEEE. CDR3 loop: CASSLEGTGPHEQYF. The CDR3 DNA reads TGTGCCAGCAGCTTGGAGGGGACAGGGCCACACGAGCAGTACTTC.

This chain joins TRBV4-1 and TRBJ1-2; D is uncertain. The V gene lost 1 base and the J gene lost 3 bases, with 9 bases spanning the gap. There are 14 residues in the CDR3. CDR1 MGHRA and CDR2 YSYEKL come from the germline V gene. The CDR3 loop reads CASSQVETDYGYTF. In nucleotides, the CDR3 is TGCGCCAGCAGCCAAGTAGAGACGGACTATGGCTACACCTTC.

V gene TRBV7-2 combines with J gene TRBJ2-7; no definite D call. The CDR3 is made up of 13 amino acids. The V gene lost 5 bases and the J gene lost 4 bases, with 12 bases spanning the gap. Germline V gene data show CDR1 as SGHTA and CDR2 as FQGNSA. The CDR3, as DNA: TGTGCCAGCAGCCGACTTTCTGGGTACGAGCAGTACTTC. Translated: CASSRLSGYEQYF.

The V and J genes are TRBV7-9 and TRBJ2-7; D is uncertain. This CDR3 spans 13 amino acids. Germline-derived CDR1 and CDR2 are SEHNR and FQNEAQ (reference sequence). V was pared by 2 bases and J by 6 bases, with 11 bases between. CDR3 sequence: CASSLSQALEQYF. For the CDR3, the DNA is TGTGCCAGCAGCTTATCGCAGGCCCTCGAGCAGTACTTC.

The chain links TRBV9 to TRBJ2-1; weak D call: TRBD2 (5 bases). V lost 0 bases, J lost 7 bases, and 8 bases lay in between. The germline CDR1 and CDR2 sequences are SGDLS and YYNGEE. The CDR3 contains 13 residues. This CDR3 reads CASSVDGMNEQFF. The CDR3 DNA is TGTGCCAGCAGCGTAGACGGGATGAATGAGCAGTTCTTC.

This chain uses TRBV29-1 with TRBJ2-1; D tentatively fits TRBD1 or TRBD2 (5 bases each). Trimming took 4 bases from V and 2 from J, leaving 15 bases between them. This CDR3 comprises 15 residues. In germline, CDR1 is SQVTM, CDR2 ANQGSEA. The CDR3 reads CSVGIRDGPYNEQFF. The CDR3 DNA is TGCAGCGTTGGTATTCGGGACGGACCCTACAATGAGCAGTTCTTC.

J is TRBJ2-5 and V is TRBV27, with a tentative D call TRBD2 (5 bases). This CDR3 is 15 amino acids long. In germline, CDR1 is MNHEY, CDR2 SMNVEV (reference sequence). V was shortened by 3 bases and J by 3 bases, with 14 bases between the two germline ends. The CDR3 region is CASSLRRALKETQYF. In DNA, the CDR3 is TGTGCCAGCAGTTTGCGGCGGGCCCTGAAAGAGACCCAGTACTTC.